This is a list of T cell receptor beta chains from one sample in a study of radiotherapy plus CTLA-4 blockade in lung cancer. Some clones are missing from TCRdb's copy, which holds only in-frame ones; the method was immunoSEQ multiplex PCR. Altogether tens of thousands of clones are present, about four fifths being singletons, with the ten largest covering 0.65% to 1%. Specimen: peripheral blood, collected from a patient treated with radiotherapy plus ipilimumab. The receptors derive from a human donor with non-small cell lung cancer who had stable disease on radiotherapy plus ipilimumab. CDR3s include the opening cysteine and the closing phenylalanine or tryptophan. The D gene is left open where the match is weak. A row's size may be missing; if present it is once, few, many or a size class.

CDR3	DNA	V	size	D	J
CASSVEGEGLVFF	TGTGCCAGCAGCGTAGAGGGGGAGGGACTTGTCTTCTTC	TRBV9	-	-	TRBJ2-1
CASSPGLAGDTQYF	TGTGCCAGCAGTCCGGGACTAGCGGGGGATACGCAGTATTTT	TRBV27	once	TRBD2	TRBJ2-3
CASSLARTSVYNEQFF	TGTGCCAGCAGCTTAGCTCGGACTAGCGTTTACAATGAGCAGTTCTTC	TRBV11-2	-	TRBD2	TRBJ2-1
CAIRTSGTTANTGELFF	TGTGCCATACGGACTAGCGGGACTACCGCGAACACCGGGGAGCTGTTTTTT	TRBV28	once	TRBD2	TRBJ2-2
CASVLGGGVETF	TGTGCCAGCGTCCTGGGGGGCGGAGTGGAAACCTTT	TRBV28	-	-	TRBJ1-1
CASSPSVALGTEAFF	TGTGCCAGCTCACCATCCGTGGCCTTGGGCACTGAAGCTTTCTTT	TRBV18	few	-	TRBJ1-1
CASSHRGQLFF	TGTGCCAGCAGCCACAGGGGGCAACTGTTTTTT	TRBV28	once	TRBD1	TRBJ1-4
CASTPGRRDTGELFF	TGTGCCAGTACCCCTGGTCGTAGGGACACCGGGGAGCTGTTTTTT	TRBV19	-	-	TRBJ2-2
CAWSQAFSNQPQHF	TGTGCCTGGAGTCAGGCCTTTAGCAATCAGCCCCAGCATTTT	TRBV30	-	-	TRBJ1-5
CASSYLQASNQPQHF	TGTGCCAGCAGTTACCTCCAGGCTAGCAATCAGCCCCAGCATTTT	TRBV28	few	-	TRBJ1-5
CAIKAGGQPSNQPQHF	TGTGCCATCAAAGCCGGGGGACAGCCTAGTAATCAGCCCCAGCATTTT	TRBV28	-	TRBD1	TRBJ1-5
CATREDMNTIYF	TGTGCCACCAGGGAAGATATGAACACCATATATTTT	TRBV10-3	-	-	TRBJ1-3
CASSQLVLAGPTDTQYF	TGCGCCAGCAGCCAATTGGTATTAGCGGGACCCACAGATACGCAGTATTTT	TRBV4-1	once	TRBD2	TRBJ2-3
CASSPGQALGPLHF	TGCGCCAGCAGCCCGGGACAGGCGCTGGGACCCCTCCACTTT	TRBV5-1	-	TRBD1	TRBJ1-6
CASSFLLPSGRAQSTDTQYF	TGTGCCAGCAGCTTTTTACTCCCTAGCGGGAGGGCCCAAAGCACAGATACGCAGTATTTT	TRBV27	-	TRBD2	TRBJ2-3
CASSLQGVGTDTQYF	TGTGCCAGCAGCCTACAGGGAGTGGGTACAGATACGCAGTATTTT	TRBV2	-	-	TRBJ2-3
CASSLMTGTGTDTQYF	TGTGCCAGCAGTCTAATGACCGGGACAGGGACAGATACGCAGTATTTT	TRBV27	-	TRBD1	TRBJ2-3
CASSLRRDGTEAFF	TGTGCCAGCAGTTTAAGAAGGGATGGCACTGAAGCTTTCTTT	TRBV27	few	-	TRBJ1-1
CASSPGLAGAGEQYF	TGTGCCAGCAGCCCCGGACTAGCGGGAGCGGGTGAGCAGTACTTC	TRBV7-9	-	TRBD2	TRBJ2-7
CAWRGAGAGGNEQYF	TGTGCCTGGAGGGGTGCAGGAGCGGGAGGGAACGAGCAGTACTTC	TRBV30	-	TRBD2	TRBJ2-7
CASSPQFLGVDNEQYF	TGTGCCAGTAGTCCCCAATTCCTCGGCGTAGACAACGAGCAGTACTTC	TRBV19	-	-	TRBJ2-7
CASSSMGSQGSSDNEQFF	TGCGCCAGCAGCTCGATGGGCTCGCAGGGGAGCTCCGACAATGAGCAGTTCTTC	TRBV5-1	-	-	TRBJ2-1
CASSEDRGVNTEAFF	TGTGCCAGCAGTGAGGACAGGGGAGTGAACACTGAAGCTTTCTTT	TRBV25-1	-	TRBD1	TRBJ1-1
CASSFLLAGGQSSYEQYF	TGTGCCAGCAGCTTCCTACTAGCGGGAGGCCAGAGCTCCTACGAGCAGTACTTC	TRBV5-4	-	TRBD2	TRBJ2-7
CASSPTSGPYTEAFF	TGTGCCAGCAGCCCGACCTCAGGGCCTTACACTGAAGCTTTCTTT	TRBV14	-	-	TRBJ1-1
CASSADHYNEQFF	TGTGCCAGCAGTGCCGACCATTACAATGAGCAGTTCTTC	TRBV7-9	-	-	TRBJ2-1
CASRPGDSYNEQFF	TGCGCCAGCAGACCAGGGGACTCCTACAATGAGCAGTTCTTC	TRBV10-2	-	-	TRBJ2-1
CASSLALVQETQYF	TGTGCCAGCAGTTTAGCACTGGTCCAAGAGACCCAGTACTTC	TRBV28	-	-	TRBJ2-5
CASSGEGTGTEAFF	TGTGCCAGCAGTGGGGAGGGGACAGGCACTGAAGCTTTCTTT	TRBV2	-	TRBD1	TRBJ1-1
CASSRTSGYSTDTQYF	TGTGCCAGCAGTAGGACTAGCGGGTACAGCACAGATACGCAGTATTTT	TRBV9	-	TRBD2	TRBJ2-3
CASSVDRHGNTIYF	TGTGCCAGCAGTGTGGACAGGCATGGAAACACCATATATTTT	TRBV6-1	once	TRBD1	TRBJ1-3
CAWSLAGGPVGIQYF	TGTGCCTGGAGTCTAGCGGGGGGACCGGTGGGCATTCAGTACTTC	TRBV30	-	TRBD2	TRBJ2-4
CASSFSSGLKGQETQYF	TGTGCCAGCAGCTTCAGTTCAGGGTTAAAGGGTCAAGAGACCCAGTACTTC	TRBV11-2	-	-	TRBJ2-5
CASSFRQGPQYF	TGTGCCAGCAGTTTTAGACAAGGGCCCCAGTACTTC	TRBV27	-	-	TRBJ2-5
CASSQEGGLETQYF	TGCGCCAGCAGCCAAGAGGGGGGTTTGGAGACCCAGTACTTC	TRBV4-1	-	-	TRBJ2-5
CASSEWGNQPQHF	TGCGCCAGCAGTGAATGGGGGAATCAGCCCCAGCATTTT	TRBV10-1	-	-	TRBJ1-5
CASSWSPGTDTQYF	TGCGCCAGCAGCTGGAGTCCAGGCACAGATACGCAGTATTTT	TRBV5-1	-	-	TRBJ2-3
CASSASGTSRNEQFF	TGTGCCAGCAGCGCTTCCGGGACTAGTAGGAATGAGCAGTTCTTC	TRBV9	-	TRBD2	TRBJ2-1
CASSFGTGNHSPLHF	TGTGCCAGCAGCTTTGGGACAGGGAATCATTCACCCCTCCACTTT	TRBV7-9	once	TRBD1	TRBJ1-6
CASSPRSNYGYTF	TGTGCCAGCAGCCCCAGATCTAACTATGGCTACACCTTC	TRBV7-3	-	-	TRBJ1-2
CAWDRNMNTEAFF	TGTGCCTGGGACAGGAACATGAACACTGAAGCTTTCTTT	TRBV30	-	-	TRBJ1-1
CASSLGINSYEQYF	TGTGCCAGCAGCTTAGGAATTAACTCCTACGAGCAGTACTTC	TRBV7-9	medium-sized	-	TRBJ2-7
CASSEGTGSNQPQHF	TGTGCCAGCAGCGAAGGGACAGGGAGCAATCAGCCCCAGCATTTT	TRBV9	-	TRBD1	TRBJ1-5
CASSRGTAVQATEAFF	TGTGCCAGCAGTCGAGGGACAGCCGTTCAGGCCACTGAAGCTTTCTTT	TRBV6-6	-	TRBD1	TRBJ1-1
CASSPGGGSSYEQYF	TGTGCCAGCAGCCCAGGGGGCGGGAGCTCCTACGAGCAGTACTTC	TRBV7-7	few	-	TRBJ2-7
CASSRGGGNTIYF	TGTGCCAGCAGTCGGGGGGGAGGAAACACCATATATTTT	TRBV27	-	-	TRBJ1-3
CASSMTSDEGGTQYF	TGTGCCAGTAGTATGACTAGCGACGAGGGGGGGACGCAGTATTTT	TRBV19	-	TRBD2	TRBJ2-3
CAWSTRGAGETQYF	TGTGCCTGGAGTACGCGGGGAGCGGGAGAGACCCAGTACTTC	TRBV30	-	-	TRBJ2-5
CASSLAGQGASYQETQYF	TGCGCCAGCAGCTTGGCCGGGCAGGGGGCATCATACCAAGAGACCCAGTACTTC	TRBV5-1	-	TRBD1	TRBJ2-5
CASSFPLTGEEGNSPLHF	TGTGCCAGCAGTTTTCCCTTAACAGGGGAGGAGGGTAATTCACCCCTCCACTTT	TRBV28	-	TRBD1	TRBJ1-6
CASSLSGTGELFF	TGCGCCAGCAGCTTGTCGGGGACCGGGGAGCTGTTTTTT	TRBV5-1	-	-	TRBJ2-2
CASSVQAEGSTEAFF	TGTGCCAGCAGCGTCCAAGCCGAGGGATCTACTGAAGCTTTCTTT	TRBV9	once	-	TRBJ1-1
CASSFGGTGRDTEAFF	TGTGCCAGCAGCTTCGGGGGAACGGGGCGGGACACTGAAGCTTTCTTT	TRBV7-3	-	-	TRBJ1-1
CASWGSRQFGNSPLHF	TGCGCCAGCTGGGGGTCCCGACAGTTCGGTAATTCACCCCTCCACTTT	TRBV5-1	-	-	TRBJ1-6
CASSPGQRPNQETQYF	TGCGCCAGCAGTCCGGGACAGAGGCCCAACCAAGAGACCCAGTACTTC	TRBV10-1	-	TRBD1	TRBJ2-5
CASSLGPPSVAGELFF	TGTGCCAGCAGTTTGGGACCGCCGAGTGTGGCCGGGGAGCTGTTTTTT	TRBV6-5	-	-	TRBJ2-2